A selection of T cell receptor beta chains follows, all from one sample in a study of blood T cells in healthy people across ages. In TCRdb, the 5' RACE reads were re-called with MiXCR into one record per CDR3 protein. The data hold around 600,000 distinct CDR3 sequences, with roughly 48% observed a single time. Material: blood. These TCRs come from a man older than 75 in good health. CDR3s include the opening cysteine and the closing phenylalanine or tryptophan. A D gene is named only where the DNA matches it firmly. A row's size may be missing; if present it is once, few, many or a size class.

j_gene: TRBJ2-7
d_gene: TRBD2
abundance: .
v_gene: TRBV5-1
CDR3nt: TGCGCCAGCAGCTACGCAGGGAGGGGCGCCGAGCAGTACTTC
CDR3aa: CASSYAGRGAEQYF

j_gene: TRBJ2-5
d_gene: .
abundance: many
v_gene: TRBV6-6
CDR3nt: TGTGCCAGCACTAGACTTCAATTGGGGGAGACCCAGTACTTC
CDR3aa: CASTRLQLGETQYF

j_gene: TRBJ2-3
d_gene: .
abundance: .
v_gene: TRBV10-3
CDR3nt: TGTGCCGCCACCAGTAACGAGGCAGATACGCAGTATTTT
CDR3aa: CAATSNEADTQYF

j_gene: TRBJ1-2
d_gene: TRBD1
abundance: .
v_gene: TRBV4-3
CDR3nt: TGCGCCAGCAGCCAAGATCGAGGGACAGGACGCTATGGCTACACCTTC
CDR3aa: CASSQDRGTGRYGYTF

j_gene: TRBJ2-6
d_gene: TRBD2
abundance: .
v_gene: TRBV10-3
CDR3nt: TGTGCCATCCGGGAGGCAGCGGGAGGGTCCTCTGGGGCCAACGTCCTGACTTTC
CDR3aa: CAIREAAGGSSGANVLTF

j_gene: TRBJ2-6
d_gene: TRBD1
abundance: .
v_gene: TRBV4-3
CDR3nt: TGCGCCAGCAGCCAGAACCTGAAGGGGGCCACTGGGGCCAACGTCCTGACTTTC
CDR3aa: CASSQNLKGATGANVLTF

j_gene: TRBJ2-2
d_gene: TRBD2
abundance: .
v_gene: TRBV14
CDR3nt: TGTGCCAGCAGGGCTCAGCGGGGGTCAAACACCGGGGAGCTGTTTTTT
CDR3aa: CASRAQRGSNTGELFF

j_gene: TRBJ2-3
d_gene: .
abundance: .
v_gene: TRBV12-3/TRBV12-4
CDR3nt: TGTGCCAGCGGGGGGGGGCACAGCACAGATACGCAGTATTTT
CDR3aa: CASGGGHSTDTQYF

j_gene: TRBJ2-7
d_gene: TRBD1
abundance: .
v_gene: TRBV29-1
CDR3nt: TGCAGCGTCGGAGAGCCGGGACAGGGGGACTACGAGCAGTACTTC
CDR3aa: CSVGEPGQGDYEQYF

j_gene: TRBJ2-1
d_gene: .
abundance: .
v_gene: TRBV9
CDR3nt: TGTGCCAGCAACGTAGCTAGCCGCCTGAGTGAGCAGTTCTTC
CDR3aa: CASNVASRLSEQFF

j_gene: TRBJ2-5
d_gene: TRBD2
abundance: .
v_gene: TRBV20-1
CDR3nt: TGCAGTGCTAGAGATTCGTCGGGGGGTGAGACCCAGTACTTC
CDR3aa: CSARDSSGGETQYF

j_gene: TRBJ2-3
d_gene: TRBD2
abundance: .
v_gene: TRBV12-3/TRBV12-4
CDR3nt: TGTGCCAGCAGTCCGGGGTCGGGAGGTTTGGGCACAGATACGCAGTATTTT
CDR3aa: CASSPGSGGLGTDTQYF

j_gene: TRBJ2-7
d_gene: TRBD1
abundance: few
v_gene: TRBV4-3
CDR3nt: TGCGCCAGCAGCCCCTCTCCGGGACAGTCCTACGAGCAGTACTTC
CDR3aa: CASSPSPGQSYEQYF

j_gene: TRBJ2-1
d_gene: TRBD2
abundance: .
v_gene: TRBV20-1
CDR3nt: TGCAGTGCTACGGGACTAGCGGGGATCGGTGAGCAGTTCTTC
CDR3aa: CSATGLAGIGEQFF

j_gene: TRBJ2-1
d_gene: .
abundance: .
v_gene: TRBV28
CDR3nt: TGTGCCAGCAACCTGTATCCGCTTCGGAATGAGCAGTTCTTC
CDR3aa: CASNLYPLRNEQFF

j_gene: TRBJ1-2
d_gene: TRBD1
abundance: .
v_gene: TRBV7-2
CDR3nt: TGTGCCAGCAGCTATAGGACAGGGTTTTCGGGCTACACCTTC
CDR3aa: CASSYRTGFSGYTF

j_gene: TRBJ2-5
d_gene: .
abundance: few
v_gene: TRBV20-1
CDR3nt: TGCAGTGCCCCGCTGACAGCATGGAAATACCAAGAGACCCAGTACTTC
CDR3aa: CSAPLTAWKYQETQYF

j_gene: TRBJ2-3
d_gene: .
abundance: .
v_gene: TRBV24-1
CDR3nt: TGTGCCACCCGGTCCATTACCACAGATACGCAGTATTTT
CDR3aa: CATRSITTDTQYF

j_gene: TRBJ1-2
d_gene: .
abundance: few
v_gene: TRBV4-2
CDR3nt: TGTGCCAGCAGCCAAGTAAGGGGATCCTATGGCTACACCTTC
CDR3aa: CASSQVRGSYGYTF

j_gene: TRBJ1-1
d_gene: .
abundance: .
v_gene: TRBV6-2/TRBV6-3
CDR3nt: TGTGCCAGCAGTTTCCTAGGGGCGCGAAATGAAGCTTTCTTT
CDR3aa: CASSFLGARNEAFF

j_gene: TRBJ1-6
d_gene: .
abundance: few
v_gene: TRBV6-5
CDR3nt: TGTGCCGGCAGTTACTCGACGTCGGGCACACCCCTCCACTTT
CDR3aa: CAGSYSTSGTPLHF

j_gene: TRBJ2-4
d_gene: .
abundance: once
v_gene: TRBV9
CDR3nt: TGTGCCAGCAGCGAGGGTATCAGGGGAAACATTCAGTACTTC
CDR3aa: CASSEGIRGNIQYF

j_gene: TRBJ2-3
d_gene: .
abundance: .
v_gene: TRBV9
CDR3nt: TGTGCCAGCAGCGCTCTAGATTCTGTTCGCGCAGATACGCAGTATTTT
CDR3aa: CASSALDSVRADTQYF

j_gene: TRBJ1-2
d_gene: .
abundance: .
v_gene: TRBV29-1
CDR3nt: TGCAGCGTTGAAGAGAACTATGGCTACACCTTC
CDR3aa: CSVEENYGYTF

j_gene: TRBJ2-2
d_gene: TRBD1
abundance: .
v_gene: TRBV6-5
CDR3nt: TGTGCCAGCAGCCGGACAGGGACCGGGGAGCTGTTTTTT
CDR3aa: CASSRTGTGELFF

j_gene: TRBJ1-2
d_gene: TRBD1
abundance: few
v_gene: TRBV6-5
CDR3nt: TGTGCCAGCAGTGCCAGACAGGGGAGGAATGGCTACACCTTC
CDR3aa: CASSARQGRNGYTF

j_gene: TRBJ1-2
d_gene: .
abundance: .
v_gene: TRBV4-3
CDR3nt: TGCGCCAGCAGCCAAGCCACCGGGGCGCTGGGCTACACCTTC
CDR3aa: CASSQATGALGYTF

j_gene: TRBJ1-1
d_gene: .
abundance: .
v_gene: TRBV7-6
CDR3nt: TGTGCCAGCAGCCGAGGGGACCGGAACACTGAAGCTTTCTTT
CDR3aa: CASSRGDRNTEAFF

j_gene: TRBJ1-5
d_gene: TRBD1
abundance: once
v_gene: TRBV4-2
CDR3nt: TGTGCCAGCAGCCAAGAGGGACAGGGGGGGTGGCCCCAGCATTTT
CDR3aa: CASSQEGQGGWPQHF

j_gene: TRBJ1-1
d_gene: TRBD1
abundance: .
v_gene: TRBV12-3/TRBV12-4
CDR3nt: TGTGCCAGCAGCAGCGTACAGGGGAGGGGAGCTTTCTTT
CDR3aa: CASSSVQGRGAFF

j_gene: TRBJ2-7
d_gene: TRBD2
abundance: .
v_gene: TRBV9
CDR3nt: TGTGCCAGCAGCCCCAGGGTTGGGGCTAGCGGGAGCGACGAGCAGTACTTC
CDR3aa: CASSPRVGASGSDEQYF

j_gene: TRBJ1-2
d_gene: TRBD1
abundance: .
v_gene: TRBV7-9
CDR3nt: TGTGCCAGCAGCCCCTGGGACAGGGTGGACTATGGCTACACCTTC
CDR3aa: CASSPWDRVDYGYTF

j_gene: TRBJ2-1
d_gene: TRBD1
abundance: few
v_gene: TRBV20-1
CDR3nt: TGCAGTGCTAGGGGGCGACAGGGGCCCTACAATGAGCAGTTCTTC
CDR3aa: CSARGRQGPYNEQFF

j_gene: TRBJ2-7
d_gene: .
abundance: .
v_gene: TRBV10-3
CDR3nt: TGTGCCATCAGTGAGGACTGGAGAAACTACGAGCAGTACTTC
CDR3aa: CAISEDWRNYEQYF

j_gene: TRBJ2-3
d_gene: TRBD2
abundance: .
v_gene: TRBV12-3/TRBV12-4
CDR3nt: TGTGCCAGCAGCACGACTAGCGGACGTGGTACGCAGTATTTT
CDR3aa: CASSTTSGRGTQYF

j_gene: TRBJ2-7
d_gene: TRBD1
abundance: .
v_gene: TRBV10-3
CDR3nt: TGTGCCAGCAGGCCGGGACAGGGGTTGAACGAGCAGTACTTC
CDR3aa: CASRPGQGLNEQYF

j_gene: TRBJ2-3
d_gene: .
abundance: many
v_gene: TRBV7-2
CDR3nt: TGTGCCAGCTCACCAGGATTGGCAGATACGCAGTATTTT
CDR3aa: CASSPGLADTQYF

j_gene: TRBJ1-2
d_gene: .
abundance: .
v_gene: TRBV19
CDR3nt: TGTGCCAGTAGTCTACCTCGGGCAGGGAGGTCCACTGGCTACACCTTC
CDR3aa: CASSLPRAGRSTGYTF

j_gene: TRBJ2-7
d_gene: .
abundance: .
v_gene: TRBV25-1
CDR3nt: TGTGCCAGCAGTGAATTACGGCAGCAGTACTTC
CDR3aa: CASSELRQQYF

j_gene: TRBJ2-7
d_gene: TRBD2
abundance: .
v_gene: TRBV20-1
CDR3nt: TGCAGTGCTAGGCCCCCCGGACTAGCGCGCTCCTACGAGCAGTACTTC
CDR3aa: CSARPPGLARSYEQYF

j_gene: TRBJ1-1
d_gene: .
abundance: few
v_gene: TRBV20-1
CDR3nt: TGCAGTGCTAGATCGGTGGATCTAGCTTTCTTT
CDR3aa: CSARSVDLAFF

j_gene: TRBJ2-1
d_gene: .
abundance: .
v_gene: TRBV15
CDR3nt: TGTGCCACCAGCAGAGATTGGGTTTCAGGGATGGGGCAGTTCTTC
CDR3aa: CATSRDWVSGMGQFF

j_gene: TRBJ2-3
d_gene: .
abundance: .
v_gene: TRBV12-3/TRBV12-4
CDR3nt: TGTGCCAGCAGGACAGGGACTAACTACCGCACAGATACGCAGTATTTT
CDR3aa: CASRTGTNYRTDTQYF

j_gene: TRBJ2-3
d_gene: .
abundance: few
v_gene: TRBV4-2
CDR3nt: TGCGCCAGCAGCCAAGATATCGGGAGCGGCACAGATACGCAGTATTTT
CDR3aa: CASSQDIGSGTDTQYF

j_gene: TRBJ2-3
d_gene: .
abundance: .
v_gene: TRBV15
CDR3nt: TGTGCCACCAGCAGAGTAGTACAGCCCACAGATACGCAGTATTTT
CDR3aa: CATSRVVQPTDTQYF

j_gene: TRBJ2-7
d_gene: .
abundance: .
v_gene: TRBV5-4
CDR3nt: TGTGCCAGCAGCTATGGGACACGACCCTACGAGCAGTACTTC
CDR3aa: CASSYGTRPYEQYF

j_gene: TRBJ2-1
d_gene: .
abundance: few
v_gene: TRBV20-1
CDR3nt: TGCAGTGCTAGCGCCGGGTACAATGAGCAGTTCTTC
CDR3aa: CSASAGYNEQFF